The sequence of this T cell receptor beta chain was determined in a study of vaccination effects on CD4 cells after COVID-19. The sample holds a few counts of this clone. No antigen is known for it. Trimming removed 1 base from V and 2 bases from J, with 0 bases in between. Germline values: CDR1 SGHKS, CDR2 YYEKEE (reference sequence). The CDR3 has 12 amino acids. Generated by immunoSEQ multiplex PCR, the TCRdb table keeps only in-frame clones and is missing some. The table shows fewer than 30,000 clones, with around 75% occurring only once. Antigen-specific CD4+ T cells expanded by the ViraFEST assay with viral peptide pools were then sequenced. Scientists isolated CD4+ T cells after an approximately ten-day culture period ended. Absence of prior SARS-CoV-2 infection characterized the vaccine recipients, who showed negative nucleocapsid antibodies.

The chain joins TRBV5-5 to TRBJ2-2; D not resolved. This clonotype was obtained from a human donor who received a COVID-19 vaccine. Material: CD4+ T cells from PBMCs cultured with SARS-CoV-2 spike peptides, obtained before COVID-19 vaccination. CDR3 sequence (DNA): TGTGCCAGCAGCTTGAACACCGGGGAGCTGTTTTTT. Translation: CASSLNTGELFF.